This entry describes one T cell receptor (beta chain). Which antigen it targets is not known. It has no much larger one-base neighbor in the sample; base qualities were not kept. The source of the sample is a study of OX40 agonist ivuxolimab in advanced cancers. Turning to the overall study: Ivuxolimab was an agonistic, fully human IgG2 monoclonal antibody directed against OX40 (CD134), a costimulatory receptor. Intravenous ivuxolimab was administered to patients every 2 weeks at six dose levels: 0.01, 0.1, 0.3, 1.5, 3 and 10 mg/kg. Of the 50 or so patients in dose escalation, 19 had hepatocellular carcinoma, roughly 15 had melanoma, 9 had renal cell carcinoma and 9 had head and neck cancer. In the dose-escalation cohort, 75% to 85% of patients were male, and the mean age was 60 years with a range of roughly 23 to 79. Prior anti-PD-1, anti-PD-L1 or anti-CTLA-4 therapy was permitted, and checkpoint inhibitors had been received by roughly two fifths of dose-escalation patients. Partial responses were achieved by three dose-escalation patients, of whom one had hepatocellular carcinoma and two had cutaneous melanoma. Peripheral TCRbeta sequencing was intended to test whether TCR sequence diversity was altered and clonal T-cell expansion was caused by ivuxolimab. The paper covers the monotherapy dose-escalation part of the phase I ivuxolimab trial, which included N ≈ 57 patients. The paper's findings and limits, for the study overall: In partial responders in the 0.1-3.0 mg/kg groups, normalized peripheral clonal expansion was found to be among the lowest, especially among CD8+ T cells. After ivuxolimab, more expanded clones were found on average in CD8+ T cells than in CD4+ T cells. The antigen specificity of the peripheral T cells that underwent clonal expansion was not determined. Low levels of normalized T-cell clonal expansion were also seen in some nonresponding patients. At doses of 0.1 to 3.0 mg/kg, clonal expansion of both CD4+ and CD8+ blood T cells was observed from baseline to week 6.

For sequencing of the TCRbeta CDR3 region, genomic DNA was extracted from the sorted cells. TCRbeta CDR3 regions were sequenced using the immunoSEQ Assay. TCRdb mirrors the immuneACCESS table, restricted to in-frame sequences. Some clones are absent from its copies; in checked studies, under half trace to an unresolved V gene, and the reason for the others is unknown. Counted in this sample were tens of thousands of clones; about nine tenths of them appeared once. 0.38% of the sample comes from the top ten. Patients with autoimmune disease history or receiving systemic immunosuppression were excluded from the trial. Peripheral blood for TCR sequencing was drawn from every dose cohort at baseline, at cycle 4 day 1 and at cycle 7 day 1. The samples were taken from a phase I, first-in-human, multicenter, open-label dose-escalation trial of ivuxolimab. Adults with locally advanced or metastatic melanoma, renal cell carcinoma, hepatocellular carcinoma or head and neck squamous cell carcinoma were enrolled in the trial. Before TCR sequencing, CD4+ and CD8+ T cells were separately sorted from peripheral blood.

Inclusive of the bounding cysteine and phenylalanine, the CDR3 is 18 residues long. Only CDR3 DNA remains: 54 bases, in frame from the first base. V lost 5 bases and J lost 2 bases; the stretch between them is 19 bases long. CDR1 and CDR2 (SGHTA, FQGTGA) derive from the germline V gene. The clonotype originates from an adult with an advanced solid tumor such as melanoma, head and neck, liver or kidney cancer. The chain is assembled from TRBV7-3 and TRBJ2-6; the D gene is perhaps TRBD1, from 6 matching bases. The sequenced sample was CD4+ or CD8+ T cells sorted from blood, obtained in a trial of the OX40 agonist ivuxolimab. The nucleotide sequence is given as TGTGCCAGCAGCCCCACCCTCGGACAGAAGACTGGGGCCAACGTCCTGACTTTC. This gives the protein CASSPTLGQKTGANVLTF.